This TCR beta chain stems from a study of radiation and T cells in renal cell carcinoma (dated by TCRdb to about 2020). General notes on the study: Samples came from a clinical trial, in which primary renal cell carcinomas received 15 Gy stereotactic body radiation therapy followed by nephrectomy 4 weeks later. A total of roughly 53 samples underwent TCR beta sequencing, made up of roughly 26 tumors and about 27 peripheral blood samples. A total of about 4 million unique CDR3 nucleotide sequences, encoding fewer than 3,000,000 unique CDR3 amino acid sequences, were found across all 50 or so samples. Points the paper makes about the study in general: Tracking of blood repertoire dynamics stopped at roughly four weeks after treatment, with no follow-up past that point. Because no pretreatment tumor biopsies were available, whether clonotypes were present in the tumor at baseline could not be determined. In blood, the top tumor clonotypes increased from baseline to 2 weeks after radiation and then shrank by 4 weeks, which suggests a temporary expansion of tumor-resident clones. The single-armed trial design could not address effects of radiation dose or scheduling on the TCR repertoire.

The CDR1 and CDR2 encoded by the germline V gene are MDHEN and SYDVKM. Clipping removes 6 bases from V and 3 bases from J, with 14 as the unmatched junction base count. The CDR3 holds 17 amino acids from the cysteine to the phenylalanine. Of the read, only the CDR3 DNA is kept; its 51 bases are in frame from base 1. The time point tag for this specimen amounts to: blood 2 weeks post-SBRT. The label giving this sample's treatment or condition can be read as: 15 Gy SBRT to primary tumor, nephrectomy 4 weeks later. To follow tumor-enriched clonotypes, peripheral blood was collected serially from radiation-treated patients at baseline and again at 2 weeks and 4 weeks after SBRT. Every patient had renal cell carcinoma of clear cell pathology. The QIAamp DNA Blood Mini Kit (Qiagen) was used to prepare genomic DNA for TCR sequencing. The analyses included just those samples that passed every quality control check.

Notes on this clone: No antigen is known for it. No base quality values were provided; no much bigger clone lies one nucleotide off.

TCR beta libraries were generated from genomic DNA with the immunoSEQ kit, following the manufacturer's recommendations. For library preparation, a first multiplex PCR was performed with proprietary primers, followed by a second PCR in which unique barcodes were added, and bead cleanups were performed after each round. Each sample batch included a kit-provided positive control reaction and a negative control reaction. The final libraries underwent checking on an Agilent 4200 TapeStation D1000 ScreenTape, volumetric pooling, and quantification by qPCR. An Illumina NextSeq500 fitted with a MidOutput 150-cycle cartridge performed the sequencing, running 156 Read1 cycles and 15 Index1 cycles with the kit's custom primers. The pooled library was loaded at roughly 0.98 pM with a roughly 22% PhiX control spike-in. The study's own analysis went as follows. The vendor-processed data were analyzed in R, and a clonotype was defined as all T cells that share the same CDR3 nucleotide sequence. For clone abundance analyses, frequencies were normalized to the 10,000 most abundant clones in each sample. Public T cell clones, which averaged fewer than five per sample, were excluded before analysis. A difference in abundance of at least 32-fold between compartments was used to define tumor-enriched and baseline blood-enriched clonotypes. A beta-binomial differential abundance model was applied to find clonotypes that expanded or contracted between blood time points. Tumor-blood repertoire similarity was measured with the Baroni-Urbani and Buser coefficient, and groups were compared using two-tailed Wilcoxon tests in R. This immuneACCESS table, as held by TCRdb, lists in-frame sequences with V and J called but not all clones. Of the missing ones, under half trace to an unresolved V gene in checked studies; the others have no known cause. The V and J calls and clone size come from that table; D and trimming were worked out from the DNA. The sample table lists about 130,000 clones, more than 75% of them with a count of one. 4.5% to 7.5% of the sample comes from the top ten.

The TCR originated in a woman aged 70-85 years with renal cell carcinoma. In this chain, TRBV28 is recombined with TRBJ1-5; the junction holds 7 bases that match TRBD1. The sequencing here drew on blood, taken from a patient whose treatment included radiotherapy and nephrectomy. The CDR3 in this case is CASSYVPGTVFNQPQHF. The nucleotide sequence is TGTGCCAGCAGCTATGTCCCCGGGACAGTTTTCAATCAGCCCCAGCATTTT.